This T cell receptor beta chain was recorded in a study of STAT5B mutations in CD4+ large granular lymphocyte leukemia. Study observations and caveats: Patient CD4-sorted repertoires stayed more clonal than healthy ones after leukemic-clone removal.

On this clone itself: The target antigen is unknown.

Sequenced by immunoSEQ multiplex PCR; TCRdb stores in-frame clones only, minus some. The table includes 30,000 to 40,000 clones, approximately 72% detected once. This CDR3 contains 15 residues. The ends were cut back, 1 base at V and 1 base at J, with 10 bases in the middle. Germline V gives CDR1 MNHNS, CDR2 SASEGT. This TCR was sampled from a human donor in good health. This chain joins TRBV6-1 and TRBJ1-1, with D unresolved. The material sequenced was CD4+ T cells from blood buffy coats. As DNA, the CDR3 is TGTGCCAGCAGTGAAGTAGGGTTCGGGAACACTGAAGCTTTCTTT. The encoded protein is CASSEVGFGNTEAFF.